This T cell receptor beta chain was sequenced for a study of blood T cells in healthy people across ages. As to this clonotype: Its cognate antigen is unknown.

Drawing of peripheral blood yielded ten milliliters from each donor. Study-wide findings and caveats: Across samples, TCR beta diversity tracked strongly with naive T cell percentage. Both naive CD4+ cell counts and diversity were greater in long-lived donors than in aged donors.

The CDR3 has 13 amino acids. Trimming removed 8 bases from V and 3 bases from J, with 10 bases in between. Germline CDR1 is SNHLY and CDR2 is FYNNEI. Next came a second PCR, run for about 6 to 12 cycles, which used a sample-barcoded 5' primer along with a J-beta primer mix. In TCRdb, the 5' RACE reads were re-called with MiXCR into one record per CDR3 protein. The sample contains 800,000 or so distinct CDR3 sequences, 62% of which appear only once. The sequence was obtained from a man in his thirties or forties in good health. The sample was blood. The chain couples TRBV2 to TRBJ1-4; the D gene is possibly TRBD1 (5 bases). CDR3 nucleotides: TGTGCCAGCTCGGGACGGCCTAATGAAAAACTGTTTTTT. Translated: CASSGRPNEKLFF.